The text below deals with one T cell receptor beta chain. Its specificity is unknown. This entry comes from a study of T cell repertoires in cytomegalovirus infection. Study outcomes and limitations: Of the TCR beta families, the public ones yielded a cumulative frequency that identified carriers of CMV plus the relevant HLA.

TCRdb reprocessed the reads with MiXCR, giving one entry per CDR3 protein. Seen here are hundreds of thousands of distinct CDR3 sequences, about 33% observed once, and the top ten hold approximately 18%. The CDR3 has 15 amino acids. Trimming pared 7 bases from V and 5 bases from J, leaving 17 bases between. Germline V lookup: CDR1 MNHNS, CDR2 SASEGT. This receptor was taken from a human donor in good health (CMV status not recorded). Some clones in this sample may be carry-over from other donors' samples. The sequencing here drew on cultured PBMCs, taken from culture after CMV antigen stimulation. The rearrangement links TRBV6-1 to TRBJ2-2; no firm D call. The CDR3 sequence: CASTQALGWTGELFF. CDR3 bases: TGTGCCAGCACCCAGGCTCTGGGTTGGACCGGGGAGCTGTTTTTT.